This T cell receptor beta chain was sequenced in a study of T cell responses to AZD1222 COVID-19 vaccine. The CDR3 extends over 17 amino acids. Germline CDR1 is SNHLY and CDR2 is FYNNEI. Trimming removed 6 bases from V and 8 bases from J, with 28 bases in between. This clone was detected only once. Its antigen is undetermined. Study findings and constraints: Clonal diversity may have been underestimated, and the donors were mostly white British, with more females than males. Repertoires were obtained solely post-peak T cell response.

Assay: immunoSEQ multiplex PCR; the TCRdb copy retains only in-frame clones and omits some. Altogether fewer than 200,000 clones are present, 88% being singletons, with the ten largest covering more than 25%. Timing groups of about 4 and about 12 weeks for second doses were pooled. The TCR comes from an adult who received the AZD1222 COVID-19 vaccine. The specimen was peripheral blood, collected 28 days after the second AZD1222 dose. This chain connects TRBV2 to TRBJ1-1; D possibly corresponds to TRBD1 (5 bases). The CDR3 DNA sequence: TGTGCCAGCAGCCCGATGACAGTCCTATCTGCGAATGGCGAAGCTTTCTTT. As protein: CASSPMTVLSANGEAFF.